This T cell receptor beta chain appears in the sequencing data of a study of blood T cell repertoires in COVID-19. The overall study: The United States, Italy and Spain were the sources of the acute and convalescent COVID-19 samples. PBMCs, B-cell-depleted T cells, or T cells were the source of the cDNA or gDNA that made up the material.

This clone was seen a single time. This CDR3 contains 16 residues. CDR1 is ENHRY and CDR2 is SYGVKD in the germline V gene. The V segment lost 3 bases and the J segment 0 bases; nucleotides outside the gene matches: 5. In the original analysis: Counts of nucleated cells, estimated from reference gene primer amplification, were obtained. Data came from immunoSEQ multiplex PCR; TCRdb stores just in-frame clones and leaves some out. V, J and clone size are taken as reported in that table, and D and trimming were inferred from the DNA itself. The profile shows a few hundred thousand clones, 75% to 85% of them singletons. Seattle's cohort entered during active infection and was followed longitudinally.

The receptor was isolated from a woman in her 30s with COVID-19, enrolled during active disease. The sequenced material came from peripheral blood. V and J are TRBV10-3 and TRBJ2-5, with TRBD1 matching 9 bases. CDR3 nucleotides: TGTGCCATCAGTGATTTACAGGGGGCATACCAAGAGACCCAGTACTTC. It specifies CAISDLQGAYQETQYF.